The rows below give T cell receptor beta chains drawn from one sample of a study of blood T cell repertoires in COVID-19. Using immunoSEQ multiplex PCR, the repertoire was profiled, and TCRdb retains in-frame clones only, with some absent. The sample includes approximately 160,000 clones, approximately 81% of them seen just once. What was sequenced was peripheral blood. These receptors were taken from a man younger than 35 with active or convalescent COVID-19. Both conserved end residues are part of each CDR3. Fields, in order: J gene, D gene, V gene, clone size, CDR3 DNA, CDR3 protein. D genes are given only for firm matches. Clone size is shown for a subset of rows, as once, few, many or a class of expanded clone.

TRBJ1-2 TRBD1 TRBV3-1/TRBV3-2 . TGTGCCAGCAGCCCCCCCCGGACAGGGAACAATGGCTACACCTTC CASSPPRTGNNGYTF
TRBJ2-3 TRBD2 TRBV9 . TGTGCCAGCAGCCCGGGGGGGCGGGCCAGCACAGATACGCAGTATTTT CASSPGGRASTDTQYF
TRBJ1-4 . TRBV6-6 . TGTGCCAGCAGTCCGGGACTCTATGAAAAACTGTTTTTT CASSPGLYEKLFF
TRBJ2-5 TRBD1 TRBV19 . TGTGCCAGTAGTCTACCGGGACAGGGACTTTCGGAGACCCAGTACTTC CASSLPGQGLSETQYF
TRBJ2-3 TRBD1 TRBV2 once TGTGCCAGCGACGTAAACAGGGGGCTCACAGATACGCAGTATTTT CASDVNRGLTDTQYF
TRBJ1-3 TRBD1 TRBV18 few TGTGCCTCCACCGGGACAGGCACATCTGGAAACACCATATATTTT CASTGTGTSGNTIYF
TRBJ2-1 . TRBV18 . TGTGCCAGCTCACCTCCTGGCAGGCATGCGGGTGAGCAGTTCTTC CASSPPGRHAGEQFF
TRBJ1-1 TRBD1 TRBV7-6 . TGTGCCAGCAGCAAACAGGGGGCTGCGATGAACACTGAAGCTTTCTTT CASSKQGAAMNTEAFF
TRBJ1-1 . TRBV10-3 . TGTGCCATCTCCGGGGGGCAGAACACTGAAGCTTTCTTT CAISGGQNTEAFF
TRBJ1-1 . TRBV24-1 . TGTGCCACCAGTGATTCCCTGAGGACTGAAGCTTTCTTT CATSDSLRTEAFF
TRBJ2-2 . TRBV19 . TGTGCCAGTAGTATATCAGGGATCGGGGAGCTGTTTTTT CASSISGIGELFF
TRBJ1-1 . TRBV2 . TGTGCCAGCAGTGCAGGGCCCAACACTGAAGCTTTCTTT CASSAGPNTEAFF
TRBJ1-2 . TRBV7-2 . TGTGCCAGCAGCTTAGCCGGAGAGATATATGGCTACACCTTC CASSLAGEIYGYTF
TRBJ2-2 TRBD2 TRBV6-2/TRBV6-3 . TGTGCCAGCAGTTCACTGGCGGGGGATACTCAAGCGAACACCGGGGAGCTGTTTTTT CASSSLAGDTQANTGELFF
TRBJ2-1 TRBD2 TRBV7-6 . TGTGCCAGCAGCTTAGGGGGCCGCGGGGGGGCCAAGGATGAGCAGTTCTTC CASSLGGRGGAKDEQFF
TRBJ1-1 TRBD1 TRBV12-3/TRBV12-4 . TGTGCCAGCAGTTACAGGGGAGGCACTGAAGCTTTCTTT CASSYRGGTEAFF
TRBJ1-4 TRBD1 TRBV18 . TGTGCCAGCTCGGCCGGGACAGGGGGCGCGAGGGAACTGTTTTTT CASSAGTGGARELFF